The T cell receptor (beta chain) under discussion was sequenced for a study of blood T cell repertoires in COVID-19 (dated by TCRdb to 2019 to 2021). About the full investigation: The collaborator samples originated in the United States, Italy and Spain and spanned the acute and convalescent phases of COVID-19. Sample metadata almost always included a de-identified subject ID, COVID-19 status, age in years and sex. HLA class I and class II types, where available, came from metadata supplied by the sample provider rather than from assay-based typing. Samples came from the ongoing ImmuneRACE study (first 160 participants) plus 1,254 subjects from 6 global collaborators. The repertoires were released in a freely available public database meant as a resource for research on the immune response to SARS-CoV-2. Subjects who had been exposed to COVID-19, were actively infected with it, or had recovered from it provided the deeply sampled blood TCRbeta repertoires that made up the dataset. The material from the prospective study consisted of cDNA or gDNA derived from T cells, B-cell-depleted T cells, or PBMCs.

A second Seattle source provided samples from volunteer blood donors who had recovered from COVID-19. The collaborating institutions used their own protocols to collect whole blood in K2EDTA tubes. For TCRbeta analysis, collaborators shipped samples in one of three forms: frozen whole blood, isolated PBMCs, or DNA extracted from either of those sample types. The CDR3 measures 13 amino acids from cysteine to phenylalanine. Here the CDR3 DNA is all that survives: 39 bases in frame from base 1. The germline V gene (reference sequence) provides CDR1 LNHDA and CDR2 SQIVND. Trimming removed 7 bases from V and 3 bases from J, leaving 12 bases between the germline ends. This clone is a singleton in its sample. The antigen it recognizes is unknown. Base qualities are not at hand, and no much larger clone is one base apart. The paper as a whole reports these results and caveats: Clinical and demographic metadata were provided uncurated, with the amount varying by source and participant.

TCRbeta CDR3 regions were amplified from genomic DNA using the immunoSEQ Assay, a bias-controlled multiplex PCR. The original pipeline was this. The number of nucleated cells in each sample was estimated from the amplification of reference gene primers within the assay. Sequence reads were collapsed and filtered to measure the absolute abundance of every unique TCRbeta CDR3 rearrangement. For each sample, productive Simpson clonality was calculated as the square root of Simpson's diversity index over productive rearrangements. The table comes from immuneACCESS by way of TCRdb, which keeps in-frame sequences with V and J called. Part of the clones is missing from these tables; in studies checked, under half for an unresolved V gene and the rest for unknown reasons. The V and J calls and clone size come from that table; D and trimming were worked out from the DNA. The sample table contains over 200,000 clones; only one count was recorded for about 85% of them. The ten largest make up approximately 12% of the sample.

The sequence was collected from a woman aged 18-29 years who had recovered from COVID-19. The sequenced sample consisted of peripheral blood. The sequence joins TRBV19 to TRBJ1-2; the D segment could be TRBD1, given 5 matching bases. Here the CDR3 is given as CASNPPGDYGYTF. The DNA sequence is TGTGCCAGTAATCCGCCGGGGGACTATGGCTACACCTTC.